Following are 13 T cell receptor beta chains from one sample sequenced in a study of blood T cell repertoires in COVID-19. Sequencing was performed with immunoSEQ multiplex PCR; in TCRdb, only in-frame clones are kept and a portion is missing. Of about 160,000 clones in the sample, about 81% were seen once. The specimen sequenced was peripheral blood. All receptors derive from a human donor in a cohort sampled during active COVID-19.

The J gene is TRBJ1-6, the V gene TRBV21-1; TRBD1, the table's D call, was not compared with the DNA. TRBV21-1 represents a pseudogene. This CDR3 spans 17 amino acids. CDR3 DNA sequence: TGTGCCAGCAGCAAAGCGCAAGCAGGTGTCTATAATTCACCCCTCCACTTT. Translated: CASSKAQAGVYNSPLHF.

The J gene is TRBJ1-1, the V gene TRBV7-2, with TRBD1 matching over 7 bases. With V trimmed by 5 bases and J by 1 base, 4 bases remained unmatched. Germline V CDR1 and CDR2: SGHTA, FQGNSA. CDR3 length: 14 amino acids. The CDR3 loop reads CASSLRDRNTEAFF. DNA of the CDR3: TGTGCCAGCAGCCTCCGGGACAGGAACACTGAAGCTTTCTTT.

This chain connects TRBV5-6 to TRBJ1-4; no reliable D call. Trimming removed 1 base at V and 0 bases at J, with 4 bases between. Germline CDR1 SGHDT, CDR2 YYEEEE. This CDR3 spans 14 amino acids. This chain's CDR3 is CASSLSSTNEKLFF. The CDR3 coding sequence is TGTGCCAGCAGCTTGAGCTCAACTAATGAAAAACTGTTTTTT.

The chain combines TRBV20-1 with TRBJ2-1; D is possibly TRBD2 (6 bases). V was clipped by 3 bases and J by 0 bases, with 12 bases between them. CDR3 length: 15 amino acids. CDR1 is DFQATT, CDR2 SNEGSKA, per germline (reference sequence). The CDR3 bases are TGCAGTGCTAGTGACGGGAGACACTCCTACAATGAGCAGTTCTTC. Protein product: CSASDGRHSYNEQFF.

This sequence joins TRBV30 and TRBJ1-1; D perhaps matches TRBD1 (6 bases). The V end was cut by 4 bases, the J end by 6 bases, with 18 bases between. The germline gives CDR1 GTSNPN, CDR2 SVGIG (reference sequence). The CDR3 sequence is 14 residues long. The CDR3 loop is CAWNALSGQPEAFF. CDR3 in DNA: TGTGCCTGGAATGCTTTATCGGGACAACCTGAAGCTTTCTTT.

A few counts support this clone. In DNA, the CDR3 is TGCAGTGCTAGTTCGGGACAGGGGGCTGGGAATGAGCAGTTCTTC. Residues: CSASSGQGAGNEQFF. The chain is built from TRBV20-1 and TRBJ2-1, with TRBD1 identical over 12 bases. V lost 3 bases and J lost 7; bases outside the gene matches: 7. CDR1 and CDR2 (germline): DFQATT, SNEGSKA (reference sequence). The length of the CDR3 is 15 residues.

This chain connects TRBV10-3 to TRBJ1-1; TRBD1 matches 9 bases. The V and J ends lost 11 bases and 7 bases, in that order; junction bases with no gene match: 14. This CDR3 region has 14 residues. Germline V gene data show CDR1 as ENHRY and CDR2 as SYGVKD. In DNA, the CDR3 is TGTGCCTCCGGTACAAGGACAGGGGAAAATGAAGCTTTCTTT. Translation gives CASGTRTGENEAFF.

CDR3 in amino acids: CASSLGGGMNEQFF. As DNA, the CDR3 is TGTGCCAGCAGCTTGGGCGGGGGGATGAATGAGCAGTTCTTC. The chain has TRBV7-2 and TRBJ2-1; 8 nucleotides agree with TRBD2. This CDR3 spans 14 amino acids. Germline V gives CDR1 SGHTA, CDR2 FQGNSA. Losses at the gene ends were 3 bases for V and 7 bases for J; bases not matched to a gene: 5.

This clone has at least ten counts. The J gene is TRBJ2-3, the V gene TRBV7-9; 8 bases map to TRBD1. Germline CDR1 and CDR2: SEHNR and FQNEAQ (reference sequence). The CDR3 has 16 residues. Trimming removed 5 bases from V and 1 base from J; junction bases left unmatched: 8. The CDR3 bases are TGTGCCAGCAGCCCCAGGACAGGGATCGGCACAGATACGCAGTATTTT. Protein product: CASSPRTGIGTDTQYF.

The sample holds one count of this clone. CDR3 nucleotides: TGTGCCAGCAGTGATCCGGGACAGGGGGCTCCTGGCTACACCTTC. Translating it yields CASSDPGQGAPGYTF. V gene TRBV6-2 or TRBV6-3 combines with J gene TRBJ1-2, with 12 bases matching TRBD1. With V trimmed by 5 bases and J by 7 bases, 8 bases remained unmatched. Germline V gene data show CDR1 as MNHEY and CDR2 as SVGEGT. The CDR3 contains 15 residues.

The rearrangement joins TRBV19 to TRBJ2-3; TRBD1 aligns across 8 bases. The CDR3 spans 15 residues. Germline CDR1 reads LNHDA; CDR2 reads SQIVND (reference sequence). After removal of 8 bases from V and 4 bases from J, the junction contained 11 bases not matched to a gene. The CDR3 spells CASLTGVPRADTQYF. The CDR3 DNA is TGTGCCAGTCTGACAGGGGTCCCCAGGGCAGATACGCAGTATTTT.

This clone was recorded a few times. The chain combines TRBV15 with TRBJ2-5, with a weak D call TRBD1 (6 bases). V dropped 2 bases and J dropped 5 bases, with 12 bases sitting between them. This CDR3 has 14 amino acids. Germline CDR1 reads LNHNV; CDR2 reads YYDKDF (reference sequence). The CDR3 region has the DNA TGTGCCACCAGCAGATTCTCAGGGGCTGAGACCCAGTACTTC. It specifies CATSRFSGAETQYF.

This rearrangement joins TRBV7-8 to TRBJ1-5; the D gene is possibly TRBD1 (6 bases). V was pared by 5 bases and J by 15 bases, with 20 bases between. The CDR3 is 13 residues long. The V gene's germline CDR1 is SGHVS and CDR2 FQNEAQ. The CDR3 sequence is CASSTDRDTLGHF. DNA for the CDR3: TGTGCCAGCAGCACAGACCGGGACACCCTTGGGCATTTT.